This T cell receptor beta chain was sequenced in a study of blood T cell repertoires in COVID-19. Study overall: COVID-19 samples collected from the United States, Italy and Spain covered acute and convalescent phases.

The CDR3 extends over 12 amino acids. Trimming removed 5 bases from V and 1 base from J, with 4 bases in between. In germline, CDR1 is SGHTA, CDR2 FQGNSA. Original methodology: Amplifying reference gene primers gave estimates of nucleated cell counts. The method was immunoSEQ multiplex PCR; TCRdb's version includes in-frame clones alone and lacks a portion of them. The V and J calls and the clone size are those of that table, but D and trimming were determined from the DNA. The sample carries just under 90,000 clones, approximately 91% recorded once. The source of this sequence is a man between 60 and 75 years old with acute or convalescent COVID-19. The chain is built from TRBV7-2 and TRBJ2-3; D remains unclear. The sequenced material came from peripheral blood. The DNA for the CDR3 is TGTGCCAGCAGCCCTCGCACAGATACGCAGTATTTT. It encodes CASSPRTDTQYF.